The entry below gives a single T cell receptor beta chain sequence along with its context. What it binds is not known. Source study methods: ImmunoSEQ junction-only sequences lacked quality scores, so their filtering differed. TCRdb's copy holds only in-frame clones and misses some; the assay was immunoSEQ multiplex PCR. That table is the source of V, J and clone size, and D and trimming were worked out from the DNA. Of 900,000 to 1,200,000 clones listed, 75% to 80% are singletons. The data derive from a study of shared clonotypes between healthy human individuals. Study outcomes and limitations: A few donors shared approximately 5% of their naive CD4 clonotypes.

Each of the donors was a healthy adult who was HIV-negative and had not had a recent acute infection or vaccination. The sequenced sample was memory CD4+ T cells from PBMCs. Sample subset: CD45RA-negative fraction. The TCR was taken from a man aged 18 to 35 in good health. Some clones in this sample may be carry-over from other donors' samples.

In DNA, the CDR3 is TGTGCCAGCTCACCTTATATCTGGACCGATCCCTACGAGCAGTACTTC. It yields the protein CASSPYIWTDPYEQYF. The V and J genes are TRBV18 and TRBJ2-7; D not resolved. In germline, CDR1 is KGHSH, CDR2 LQKENI. The ends were cut back, 3 bases at V and 2 bases at J, with 17 bases in the middle. This CDR3 is 16 amino acids long.